The T cell receptor beta chain under discussion was sequenced for a study of blood T cell repertoires in COVID-19. Germline V gives CDR1 MDHEN, CDR2 SYDVKM. This CDR3 has 11 residues. Comments on this clone: One end of the junction is discordant with germline, which a read error may explain.

This table comes from immunoSEQ multiplex PCR, and its TCRdb copy is limited to in-frame clones, with some not included. Among some 150,000 clones listed, more than 85% were seen once. The V gene is TRBV28, the J gene TRBJ2-1; 8 bases agree with TRBD1. Input material: peripheral blood. The clonotype was recovered from a man aged 60 to 75 with active or convalescent COVID-19. Here the CDR3 DNA reads TGTGCCAGCAGTCGCCGGGACAGGTCCGTCTTC. As protein: CASSRRDRSVF.